The 31 T cell receptor beta chains reported below all come from one sample, sequenced in a study of shared clonotypes between healthy human individuals. Assay: immunoSEQ multiplex PCR; the TCRdb copy retains only in-frame clones and omits some. Among a few million clones, approximately 95% were seen once, and the ten largest hold 0.39%. The source material was naive CD4+ T cells from PBMCs. Subset in this sample: CD45RA+ positively selected. These receptor sequences come from a man younger than 35 in good health. Some clones in this sample may be carry-over from other donors' samples.

Concerning this clone itself: Other DNA sequences of this sample code for an identical CDR3. The chain links TRBV20-1 to TRBJ2-1; D not resolved. Per germline, CDR1 DFQATT and CDR2 SNEGSKA (reference sequence). V was pared by 0 bases and J by 9 bases, with 6 bases between. This CDR3 contains 11 residues. DNA of the CDR3: TGCAGTGCTAGAGATAGGAGTGAGCAGTTCTTC. Translated, it gives CSARDRSEQFF.

This chain joins TRBV2 and TRBJ1-4, with 7 bases that match TRBD1. CDR3 length: 15 amino acids. J lost 5 bases, V lost 6 bases, and 9 bases had no gene match. CDR1 and CDR2 (germline): SNHLY, FYNNEI. This chain's CDR3 is CASSRNRGSNEKLFF. The CDR3 DNA sequence: TGTGCCAGCAGCCGAAACAGGGGATCCAATGAAAAACTGTTTTTT.

The chain recombines TRBV5-6 with TRBJ2-3; a weak D match, TRBD1 (6 bases). Germline CDR1 SGHDT, CDR2 YYEEEE. V was clipped by 2 bases and J by 6 bases, with 13 bases between them. The CDR3 sequence is 14 residues long. In nucleotides, the CDR3 is TGTGCCAGCAGCTTTACACAGGGCGTGGATACGCAGTATTTT. It encodes CASSFTQGVDTQYF.

This chain joins TRBV6-6 and TRBJ2-3, with 11 nucleotides matching TRBD2. The junction had 2 bases not matched to a gene; V was cut back by 4 bases and J by 2 bases. This CDR3 has 15 residues. Germline lookup yields CDR1 MNHNY and CDR2 SVGAGI (reference sequence). In DNA form, the CDR3 reads TGTGCCAGCAGTTTTAGCGGGAGGGACACAGATACGCAGTATTTT. Residues: CASSFSGRDTDTQYF.

This chain links TRBV5-1 with TRBJ2-2, with unresolved D. CDR1 and CDR2 from the germline V gene are SGHRS and YFSETQ. The CDR3 length is 12 residues. The ends were cut back, 4 bases at V and 9 bases at J, with 10 bases in the middle. For the CDR3, the DNA is TGCGCCAGCAGCCCTAGTATGCGGGAGCTGTTTTTT. Translating it yields CASSPSMRELFF.

The V call is TRBV25-1, the J call TRBJ1-1; tentative D call: TRBD1 (5 bases). CDR3 length equals 15 residues. Trimming removed 3 bases from V and 3 bases from J, with 14 bases in between. Germline V CDR1 and CDR2: MGHDK, SYGVNS. The CDR3 DNA reads TGTGCCAGCAGTGATGGAAGGGGCGCGGACACTGAAGCTTTCTTT. Translated, it gives CASSDGRGADTEAFF.

This clone was seen only once. The CDR3 protein is CASLRDISTDTQYF. The CDR3 DNA is TGCGCCAGCCTACGGGACATTAGCACAGATACGCAGTATTTT. This chain uses TRBV5-1 with TRBJ2-3; maybe TRBD1 (6 bases). The CDR3 is 14 amino acids. CDR1 is SGHRS and CDR2 is YFSETQ in the germline V gene. Trimming shortened V by 7 bases and J by 0 bases, and 12 bases separated the two germline ends.

This clone came up once. Other DNA sequences in the same sample also yield this CDR3. The chain links TRBV7-3 to TRBJ2-3, with D perhaps being TRBD1 or TRBD2 (5 bases each). The CDR3 loop spans 13 amino acids. CDR1 is SGHTA and CDR2 is FQGTGA in the germline V gene. V lost 2 bases and J lost 3, with 6 bases in between. Here the CDR3 DNA reads TGTGCCAGCAGCTTAGGGACGACAGATACGCAGTATTTT. Protein: CASSLGTTDTQYF.

The chain's CDR3 is CASSKREIHEQFF. In DNA, the CDR3 is TGTGCCAGCAGCAAGCGGGAGATCCATGAGCAGTTCTTC. The chain employs TRBV7-2 and TRBJ2-1, with 8 positions matching TRBD2. V lost 5 bases to trimming and J lost 8 bases; unmatched junction nucleotides: 5. Germline-derived CDR1 and CDR2 are SGHTA and FQGNSA. The CDR3 loop spans 13 amino acids.

The V gene is TRBV10-3, the J gene TRBJ2-7, with D unresolved. CDR3 length: 15 amino acids. V was clipped by 3 bases and J by 5 bases, with 17 bases between them. Per germline, CDR1 ENHRY and CDR2 SYGVKD. Here the CDR3 DNA reads TGTGCCATCAGTGACTTCGCAGCCCCGTTGCACGAGCAGTACTTC. This gives the protein CAISDFAAPLHEQYF.

The CDR3 is CASSPPPGTHTQYF. The CDR3 DNA reads TGTGCCAGCTCACCCCCCCCAGGGACCCATACGCAGTATTTT. V gene TRBV18 combines with J gene TRBJ2-3; D possibly uses TRBD1 or TRBD2 (5 bases each). V was trimmed by 3 bases and J by 7 bases, leaving 14 bases between them. This CDR3 spans 14 amino acids. The germline gives CDR1 KGHSH, CDR2 LQKENI.

The chain combines TRBV6-1 with TRBJ1-4; D is uncertain. The CDR3 is made up of 16 amino acids. V lost 3 bases and J 8 bases, leaving 19 bases between the germline ends. CDR1 and CDR2 from the germline V gene are MNHNS and SASEGT. The CDR3 spells CASSDASQSGSEKLFF. CDR3 coding DNA: TGTGCCAGCAGTGACGCCAGCCAGTCAGGATCCGAAAAACTGTTTTTT.

This rearrangement joins TRBV6-6 to TRBJ2-3; D remains ambiguous. Trimming pared 8 bases from V and 1 base from J, leaving 4 bases between. Germline values: CDR1 MNHNY, CDR2 SVGAGI (reference sequence). The CDR3 contains 11 residues. CDR3 in amino acids: CASLRTDTQYF. CDR3 in DNA: TGTGCCAGCCTACGCACAGATACGCAGTATTTT.

This chain links TRBV7-2 with TRBJ2-1; D may be TRBD1 (5 bases). V was cut by 5 bases and J by 2 bases, with 16 bases left in between. This CDR3 spans 16 amino acids. The V gene's germline CDR1 is SGHTA and CDR2 FQGNSA. The CDR3 is CASSAAQGLTYNEQFF. Here the CDR3 DNA reads TGTGCCAGCAGCGCCGCCCAGGGTCTAACCTACAATGAGCAGTTCTTC.

The gene calls are TRBV19 and TRBJ2-7, with D tentatively TRBD2 (5 bases). Per germline, CDR1 LNHDA and CDR2 SQIVND (reference sequence). Trimming left V 3 bases short and J 2 bases short, with 17 bases between. The CDR3 consists of 16 residues. The CDR3 DNA follows: TGTGCCAGTAGTATCCGCGGGCCCCGGTTTACCTACGAGCAGTACTTC. Its protein is CASSIRGPRFTYEQYF. The complete variable domain, with remaining parts taken from reference TRBV19 and TRBJ2-7, reads DGGITQSPKYLFRKEGQNVTLSCEQNLNHDAMYWYRQDPGQGLRLIYYSQIVNDFQKGDIAEGYSVSREKKESFPLTVTSAQKNPTAFYLCASSIRGPRFTYEQYFGPGTRLTVT.

Comments on this clone: Other DNA sequences from this sample encode an identical CDR3 as well. V is TRBV5-4 and J is TRBJ2-3, with 10 bases fitting TRBD2. V gave up 0 bases and J gave up 3 bases; unmatched junction bases: 1. The CDR3 is made up of 15 amino acids. CDR1 is SGHNT and CDR2 is YYREEE in the germline V gene (reference sequence). CDR3 region: CASSLASGRTDTQYF. The DNA for the CDR3 is TGTGCCAGCAGCTTGGCTAGCGGGAGAACAGATACGCAGTATTTT.

This chain joins TRBV18 and TRBJ1-4; TRBD1 matches at 8 bases. Germline V gene sequence: CDR1 KGHSH, CDR2 LQKENI. V trimming: 0 bases; J trimming: 8 bases; junction bases outside the gene matches: 8. The CDR3 is made up of 16 amino acids. The CDR3 coding sequence is TGTGCCAGCTCACCACCAACAGGGGGACCGAGGGAAAAACTGTTTTTT. Its translation: CASSPPTGGPREKLFF.

As concerns this clone: Other DNA sequences from this sample encode an identical CDR3 as well. The chain employs TRBV7-2 and TRBJ2-1; 7 positions match TRBD2. J was trimmed by 0 bases and V by 5 bases; bases with no gene match: 4. Germline V gene lookup returns CDR1 SGHTA and CDR2 FQGNSA. This CDR3 spans 15 amino acids. CDR3 nucleotides: TGTGCCAGCAGCCCACCTAGCGGCTCCTACAATGAGCAGTTCTTC. Protein: CASSPPSGSYNEQFF.

The V and J genes are TRBV14 and TRBJ1-1; D may be TRBD1 (6 bases). The length of the CDR3 is 17 residues. V dropped 0 bases and J dropped 4 bases, with 18 bases sitting between them. Germline V gene lookup returns CDR1 SGHDN and CDR2 FVKESK. CDR3 region: CASSQDRPGAQVTEAFF. The CDR3 nucleotides are TGTGCCAGCAGCCAAGATCGTCCGGGGGCGCAGGTCACTGAAGCTTTCTTT.

This clone came up a few times. This sequence joins TRBV2 and TRBJ1-1; D gene uncertain. This CDR3 spans 14 amino acids. Between the trimmed V and J ends, which lost 6 bases and 0 bases, there was a span of 11 bases. Germline-derived CDR1 and CDR2 are SNHLY and FYNNEI. The CDR3 region is CASSQTALNTEAFF. The CDR3 region has the DNA TGTGCCAGCAGCCAAACCGCCCTGAACACTGAAGCTTTCTTT.

The chain has TRBV7-9 and TRBJ2-3; D is ambiguous. The germline V gene encodes CDR1 SEHNR and CDR2 FQNEAQ (reference sequence). Trimming took off 5 bases at V and 6 bases at J, with 18 bases between the two ends. The CDR3 contains 15 residues. The CDR3 coding sequence is TGTGCCAGCAGCCGACTCGGGCCTATTCGGGATACGCAGTATTTT. Its translation is CASSRLGPIRDTQYF.

The rearrangement joins TRBV7-9 to TRBJ2-1; D tentatively fits TRBD1 or TRBD2 (7 bases each). Deletions cut 8 bases from V and 10 bases from J, with 15 bases between. The CDR3 length is 12 residues. Per germline, CDR1 SEHNR and CDR2 FQNEAQ (reference sequence). The CDR3 here is CASPGGETEQFF. The CDR3, as DNA: TGTGCCAGCCCAGGGGGGGAGACGGAGCAGTTCTTC.

V usage is TRBV11-2 and J usage is TRBJ2-7; 9 nucleotides match TRBD1. The CDR3 spans 17 residues. J was trimmed by 4 bases and V by 4 bases; bases with no gene match: 14. The germline V gene encodes CDR1 SGHAT and CDR2 FQNNGV. DNA for the CDR3: TGTGCCAGCAGCTCCTTTCGTTGGACAGGGGATAGGTACGAGCAGTACTTC. Translated, it gives CASSSFRWTGDRYEQYF.

Here the CDR3 DNA reads TGTGCCAGCAGTTACTCCGTAACCTCCTACGAGCAGTACTTC. It translates to CASSYSVTSYEQYF. This chain uses TRBV6-6 with TRBJ2-7; no firm D call. This CDR3 has 14 residues. V lost 0 bases and J lost 0, with 6 bases in between. Germline V gene data show CDR1 as MNHNY and CDR2 as SVGAGI (reference sequence).

On this clone: Other DNA sequences of this sample code for an identical CDR3. The genes are TRBV5-5 and TRBJ2-7; TRBD1 matches at 9 bases. Trimming at V came to 0 bases and at J to 3 bases, leaving 4 bases not matched to a gene. Germline-derived CDR1 and CDR2 are SGHKS and YYEKEE (reference sequence). CDR3 length: 15 residues. Written as DNA, the CDR3 is TGTGCCAGCAGCTTGGCAGGGGGACAGGGCTACGAGCAGTACTTC. Encoded protein: CASSLAGGQGYEQYF.

The chain recombines TRBV15 with TRBJ1-4; the D is unclear. The germline gives CDR1 LNHNV, CDR2 YYDKDF (reference sequence). Deletions cut 3 bases from V and 7 bases from J, with 12 bases between. The CDR3 has 14 residues. CDR3 sequence: CATSSQWGSEKLFF. Written as DNA, the CDR3 is TGTGCCACCAGCAGTCAGTGGGGTTCTGAAAAACTGTTTTTT.

V is TRBV19 and J is TRBJ2-2, with D maybe TRBD1 (6 bases). CDR1 is LNHDA, CDR2 SQIVND, per germline (reference sequence). V was shortened by 7 bases and J by 0 bases, with 12 bases between the two germline ends. This CDR3 is built from 15 residues. CDR3 in DNA: TGTGCCAGTACCCTGGGGGCTGCGAACACCGGGGAGCTGTTTTTT. The encoded protein is CASTLGAANTGELFF.

About this clone itself: Other DNA sequences in this specimen translate into the identical CDR3. V usage is TRBV5-1 and J usage is TRBJ2-5, with D tentatively TRBD2 (7 bases). Germline loops: CDR1 SGHRS, CDR2 YFSETQ. Trimming shortened V by 4 bases and J by 5 bases, and 15 bases separated the two germline ends. CDR3 length equals 14 residues. Here the CDR3 reads CASSPTGGGETQYF. DNA of the CDR3: TGCGCCAGCAGCCCAACGGGGGGCGGTGAGACCCAGTACTTC.

The chain links TRBV19 to TRBJ1-5; no definite D call. This CDR3 is 15 amino acids long. Germline CDR1 and CDR2: LNHDA and SQIVND (reference sequence). Trimming stripped 3 bases from V and 1 base from J, with 10 bases between. CDR3 bases: TGTGCCAGTAGTATTATCCAGGCAAGCAATCAGCCCCAGCATTTT. Translation gives CASSIIQASNQPQHF.

V usage is TRBV4-2 and J usage is TRBJ2-7; 8 bases match TRBD2. The CDR3 length is 19 residues. V dropped 3 bases and J dropped 1; count of bases not matched to a gene: 17. The germline V gene has CDR1 LGHNA and CDR2 YNFKEQ. CDR3 DNA sequence: TGTGCCAGCAGCCACCCGTCCAGTAAGCGGGAGCCCCCTTCCTACGAGCAGTACTTC. Translating it yields CASSHPSSKREPPSYEQYF.

The chain carries TRBV18 and TRBJ1-5; D call uncertain. Germline V gene data show CDR1 as KGHSH and CDR2 as LQKENI. Between the trimmed V and J ends, which lost 6 bases and 1 base, there was a span of 13 bases. This CDR3 is 15 amino acids long. CDR3 sequence reads: CASSLSGPSNQPQHF. The CDR3 DNA sequence: TGTGCCAGCTCGCTCTCCGGCCCGAGCAATCAGCCCCAGCATTTT.